These 8 T cell receptor beta chains share one sample of origin, sequenced in a study of resident and recirculating memory T cells in vitiligo. The assay was immunoSEQ multiplex PCR, and TCRdb's table has in-frame clones only and misses some. Here the sample spans more than 65,000 clones, just over 90% being singletons. The specimen was blood. These receptors came from a male donor with vitiligo.

The chain carries TRBV6-1 and TRBJ1-2; 7 bases map to TRBD1. V was clipped by 1 base and J by 4 bases; unmatched bases: 12. The CDR3 is made up of 17 amino acids. CDR1 is MNHNS and CDR2 is SASEGT in the germline V gene. CDR3: CASSEDPPSTGTYGYTF. CDR3 in DNA: TGTGCCAGCAGTGAAGATCCCCCTTCGACAGGGACCTATGGCTACACCTTC.

This chain joins TRBV29-1 and TRBJ2-7; D gene unclear. The CDR3 consists of 12 residues. Trimming removed 1 base at V and 3 bases at J, with 7 bases between. The germline gives CDR1 SQVTM, CDR2 ANQGSEA. CDR3 amino acids: CSVEGAGYEQYF. The CDR3 nucleotides are TGCAGCGTTGAAGGGGCCGGCTACGAGCAGTACTTC.

A single count supports this clone. The rearrangement joins TRBV5-1 to TRBJ1-1; 7 bases line up with TRBD1. The CDR3 is 13 residues long. In germline, CDR1 is SGHRS, CDR2 YFSETQ. V was clipped by 3 bases and J by 3 bases; unmatched bases: 2. CDR3 protein: CASSSTGDTEAFF. CDR3 DNA sequence: TGCGCCAGCAGCTCTACAGGGGACACTGAAGCTTTCTTT.

The CDR3 spells CAWSAPGQGFPEAFF. CDR3 bases: TGTGCCTGGAGTGCTCCGGGACAGGGCTTTCCTGAAGCTTTCTTT. The V call is TRBV30, the J call TRBJ1-1, with TRBD1 matching 9 bases. Losses at the gene ends were 1 base for V and 6 bases for J; bases not matched to a gene: 9. This CDR3 contains 15 residues. Germline V lookup: CDR1 GTSNPN, CDR2 SVGIG (reference sequence). The variable domain in full, completed from reference TRBV30 and TRBJ1-1, reads SQTIHQWPATLVQPVGSPLSLECTVEGTSNPNLYWYRQAAGRGLQLLFYSVGIGQISSEVPQNLSASRPQDRQFILSSKKLLLSDSGFYLCAWSAPGQGFPEAFFGQGTRLTVV.

The V and J genes are TRBV5-1 and TRBJ2-5; 8 nucleotides line up with TRBD1. CDR1 and CDR2 from the germline V gene are SGHRS and YFSETQ. The CDR3 loop spans 14 amino acids. After removal of 4 bases from V and 5 bases from J, the junction contained 7 bases not matched to a gene. CDR3 nucleotides: TGCGCCAGCAGCGGGACAGGTGTGCAGGAGACCCAGTACTTC. It codes for CASSGTGVQETQYF. Drawing the rest from reference TRBV5-1 and TRBJ2-5, the complete variable domain is KAGVTQTPRYLIKTRGQQVTLSCSPISGHRSVSWYQQTPGQGLQFLFEYFSETQRNKGNFPGRFSGRQFSNSRSEMNVSTLELGDSALYLCASSGTGVQETQYFGPGTRLLVL.

This chain links TRBV6-4 with TRBJ2-3; D is unclear. V lost 2 bases, J lost 1 base, and 7 bases lay in between. There are 14 residues in the CDR3. Germline lookup yields CDR1 MRHNA and CDR2 SNTAGT. CDR3 coding DNA: TGTGCCAGCAGTGACCGCCCGGGCACAGATACGCAGTATTTT. Its protein product is CASSDRPGTDTQYF.

This sequence joins TRBV15 and TRBJ2-1, with D possibly matching TRBD2 (6 bases). CDR1 and CDR2 (germline): LNHNV, YYDKDF (reference sequence). Between the trimmed V and J ends, which lost 5 bases and 3 bases, there was a span of 14 bases. This CDR3 comprises 15 residues. CDR3 coding DNA: TGTGCCACCAGCGATCCCGCGGGGCGCTACAATGAGCAGTTCTTC. Translating gives CATSDPAGRYNEQFF.

The chain combines TRBV6-1 with TRBJ2-1; D perhaps matches TRBD1 (7 bases). Per germline, CDR1 MNHNS and CDR2 SASEGT. V was clipped by 10 bases and J by 7 bases, with 17 bases between them. The CDR3 has 13 residues. CDR3 sequence (DNA): TGTGCCAACATCCCGACAGGGAGGAATGAGCAGTTCTTC. As protein: CANIPTGRNEQFF.